A single sample gave rise to the 8 T cell receptor beta chains below, sequenced in a study of Graves' ophthalmopathy and Graves' hyperthyroidism. The authors amplified TCR beta CDR3 regions, and they did so from RNA transcripts for repertoire sequencing. The first-round RT-PCR employed HTBI primers together with the Qiagen OneStep RT-PCR kit. A multiplex PCR was then performed as the second round. TCRdb re-called the multiplex PCR reads through MiXCR, storing one row per CDR3 protein. The data show 300,000 to 500,000 distinct CDR3 sequences, approximately 15% seen once. The sample comprised peripheral blood. All receptors derive from a young woman with stable Graves' hyperthyroidism.

Ten or more counts support this clonotype. The J gene is TRBJ1-1, the V gene TRBV11-2; D call uncertain. Germline V gives CDR1 SGHAT, CDR2 FQNNGV. The CDR3 sequence is 14 residues long. The ends were cut back, 3 bases at V and 3 bases at J, with 11 bases in the middle. CDR3 sequence (DNA): TGTGCCAGCAGCTTTGTCAGCTGGGACACTGAAGCTTTCTTT. It translates to CASSFVSWDTEAFF.

This clonotype was observed many times. V gene TRBV12-3 or TRBV12-4 combines with J gene TRBJ2-7; 9 bases fit TRBD1. The CDR3 has 15 residues. The V segment lost 5 bases and the J segment 3 bases; nucleotides outside the gene matches: 8. Here the CDR3 reads CASSINRGRGYEQYF. The CDR3 bases are TGTGCCAGCAGTATCAACAGGGGGCGCGGCTACGAGCAGTACTTC.

At least ten counts were recorded for this clonotype. This chain uses TRBV19 with TRBJ1-5; weak D call: TRBD1 (6 bases). V was clipped by 9 bases and J by 4 bases, with 16 bases between them. The CDR3 consists of 14 residues. Germline lookup yields CDR1 LNHDA and CDR2 SQIVND (reference sequence). DNA for the CDR3: TGTGCCAGCCGAACCGGACAGCCGAATCAGCCCCAGCATTTT. Translating gives CASRTGQPNQPQHF. The full variable domain, its missing parts supplied by reference TRBV19 and TRBJ1-5, is DGGITQSPKYLFRKEGQNVTLSCEQNLNHDAMYWYRQDPGQGLRLIYYSQIVNDFQKGDIAEGYSVSREKKESFPLTVTSAQKNPTAFYLCASRTGQPNQPQHFGDGTRLSIL.

This clonotype was detected many times. The V and J genes are TRBV15 and TRBJ1-2; no clear D gene. Trimming left V 5 bases short and J 8 bases short, with 21 bases between. Looked up from germline, CDR1 is LNHNV and CDR2 is YYDKDF (reference sequence). The CDR3 consists of 15 residues. The CDR3 coding sequence is TGTGCCACCAGCTTTTCGCCGACGGAGTTGAACGGCTACACCTTC. It encodes CATSFSPTELNGYTF.

The chain couples TRBV10-3 to TRBJ1-2, with 9 nucleotides matching TRBD1. V gave up 6 bases and J gave up 3 bases; unmatched junction bases: 5. The CDR3 is 14 residues long. Germline V lookup: CDR1 ENHRY, CDR2 SYGVKD. The CDR3 DNA reads TGTGCCATCAGCAGCCGGGACAGGGACTATGGCTACACCTTC. Its translation: CAISSRDRDYGYTF.

The CDR3 nucleotides are TGTGCCAGCAGTTTAGCGGGCCAAAGGGACTCCTACGAGCAGTACTTC. Amino acid sequence: CASSLAGQRDSYEQYF. The chain uses TRBV12-3 or TRBV12-4 and TRBJ2-7; D ambiguous. Trimming shortened V by 0 bases and J by 0 bases, and 12 bases separated the two germline ends. This CDR3 is 16 amino acids long.

This clonotype was detected only a few times. As DNA, the CDR3 is TGTGCCAGCAGTGCCCGGGACAGGGGGCTTCAAGAGACCCAGTACTTC. Translation: CASSARDRGLQETQYF. V usage is TRBV25-1 and J usage is TRBJ2-5, with 12 positions matching TRBD1. The CDR3 spans 16 residues. Germline trimming cut 4 bases from V and 2 bases from J; bases unmatched to any gene: 5. Germline CDR1 MGHDK, CDR2 SYGVNS. Filled out from reference TRBV25-1 and TRBJ2-5, the complete variable domain reads EADIYQTPRYLVIGTGKKITLECSQTMGHDKMYWYQQDPGMELHLIHYSYGVNSTEKGDLSSESTVSRIRTEHFPLTLESARPSHTSQYLCASSARDRGLQETQYFGPGTRLLVL.

This clonotype has a count of ten or more. This sequence joins TRBV7-9 and TRBJ2-5; 11 bases line up with TRBD1. The length of the CDR3 is 14 residues. The V segment lost 8 bases and the J segment 2 bases; nucleotides outside the gene matches: 4. The germline CDR1 and CDR2 sequences are SEHNR and FQNEAQ (reference sequence). The CDR3 sequence is CASRRDRGQETQYF. In DNA form, the CDR3 reads TGTGCCAGCCGCCGGGACAGGGGGCAAGAGACCCAGTACTTC. The full variable domain, completed using reference TRBV7-9 and TRBJ2-5, is DTGVSQNPRHKITKRGQNVTFRCDPISEHNRLYWYRQTLGQGPEFLTYFQNEAQLEKSRLLSDRFSAERPKGSFSTLEIQRTEQGDSAMYLCASRRDRGQETQYFGPGTRLLVL.